Listed here are 18 T cell receptor beta chains from one sample, sequenced in a study of blood T cell repertoires in COVID-19 (dated by TCRdb to the early 2020s). Library creation used the immunoSEQ multiplex PCR assay. TCRdb holds this immuneACCESS table with in-frame rearrangements only. Some clones are missing; in checked studies, unresolved V genes explain under half, and the rest has no known cause. Across this sample there are some 170,000 clones, with roughly 90% seen only once. The top ten hold about 1.4% of the sample. The specimen sequenced was peripheral blood. These receptors all stem from a woman between 45 and 65 years old with acute or convalescent COVID-19.

The chain carries TRBV11-3 and TRBJ2-1; the match to TRBD2 covers 14 bases. CDR1 is SGHNT and CDR2 is YENEEA in the germline V gene. The V gene end was trimmed by 5 bases and the J gene end by 8 bases; junction bases not matched to a gene: 11. The CDR3 loop spans 17 amino acids. The CDR3: CASSGGTSGGNQDEQFF. The CDR3 DNA follows: TGTGCCAGCAGCGGCGGGACTAGCGGGGGAAACCAGGATGAGCAGTTCTTC.

This clone appeared once. This chain connects TRBV9 to TRBJ2-3; 8 positions agree with TRBD1. Germline V gene data show CDR1 as SGDLS and CDR2 as YYNGEE. The CDR3 consists of 15 residues. J lost 6 bases, V lost 3 bases, and 9 bases had no gene match. The chain's CDR3 is CASSALDRVEDTQYF. As DNA, the CDR3 is TGTGCCAGCAGCGCACTGGACAGGGTTGAGGATACGCAGTATTTT.

The CDR3 DNA follows: TGTGCCAGTAGTCATGGACAGAAATTTGAAGCTTTCTTT. Translation: CASSHGQKFEAFF. The gene calls are TRBV19 and TRBJ1-1; D perhaps matches TRBD1 (6 bases). Per germline, CDR1 LNHDA and CDR2 SQIVND (reference sequence). V was clipped by 5 bases and J by 7 bases, with 14 bases between them. CDR3 size: 13 residues.

The rearrangement links TRBV30 to TRBJ1-1; perhaps TRBD1 as D (5 bases). The CDR3 is made up of 13 amino acids. Trimming pared 2 bases from V and 3 bases from J, leaving 10 bases between. The germline CDR1 and CDR2 sequences are GTSNPN and SVGIG (reference sequence). For the CDR3, the DNA is TGTGCCTGGAGTCTAGGGGCTTACACTGAAGCTTTCTTT. Its protein is CAWSLGAYTEAFF. The full variable domain, with the rest looked up from reference TRBV30 and TRBJ1-1, is SQTIHQWPATLVQPVGSPLSLECTVEGTSNPNLYWYRQAAGRGLQLLFYSVGIGQISSEVPQNLSASRPQDRQFILSSKKLLLSDSGFYLCAWSLGAYTEAFFGQGTRLTVV.

The CDR3, as DNA: TGCGCCAGCAGCCAAGAAATGCAGGGCAAAGATACGCAGTATTTT. Protein product: CASSQEMQGKDTQYF. The chain has TRBV4-3 and TRBJ2-3; tentative D call: TRBD1 (5 bases). This CDR3 contains 15 residues. V lost 0 bases to trimming and J lost 5 bases, with 12 bases between them. CDR1 is LGHNA and CDR2 is YSLEER in the germline V gene.

The gene calls are TRBV19 and TRBJ1-3; maybe TRBD1 (5 bases). V lost 4 bases and J 0 bases, leaving 19 bases between the germline ends. CDR1 and CDR2 from the germline V gene are LNHDA and SQIVND (reference sequence). CDR3 length: 18 amino acids. The CDR3 sequence is CASSRTGTEGFSGNTIYF. The CDR3 nucleotides are TGTGCCAGTAGTAGAACCGGGACGGAGGGTTTCTCTGGAAACACCATATATTTT.

This clone showed up just once. The chain uses TRBV9 and TRBJ2-5, with D maybe TRBD2 (7 bases). This CDR3 contains 14 residues. V lost 0 bases, J lost 4 bases, and 10 bases lay in between. Germline V gene lookup returns CDR1 SGDLS and CDR2 YYNGEE. Here the CDR3 reads CASSVEGGRETQYF. The CDR3 bases are TGTGCCAGCAGCGTAGAGGGGGGGCGAGAGACCCAGTACTTC.

The CDR3 DNA is TGTGCCAGCAGTGTAAGACAGGATCGGGCTGGAAACACCATATATTTT. Its protein product is CASSVRQDRAGNTIYF. The chain links TRBV6-1 to TRBJ1-3; D is perhaps TRBD1 (6 bases). Trimming removed 4 bases from V and 2 bases from J, with 15 bases in between. The CDR3 is 16 residues long. Looked up from germline, CDR1 is MNHNS and CDR2 is SASEGT.

V usage is TRBV5-1 and J usage is TRBJ2-1, with D possibly matching TRBD2 (5 bases). The CDR3 consists of 13 residues. With 2 bases removed from V and 10 bases from J, the gap between germline ends came to 13 bases. Germline CDR1 is SGHRS and CDR2 is YFSETQ. CDR3 in amino acids: CASSFESTGEQFF. The CDR3 DNA follows: TGCGCCAGCAGCTTCGAATCGACGGGGGAGCAGTTCTTC. The full variable domain, with the rest looked up from reference TRBV5-1 and TRBJ2-1, is KAGVTQTPRYLIKTRGQQVTLSCSPISGHRSVSWYQQTPGQGLQFLFEYFSETQRNKGNFPGRFSGRQFSNSRSEMNVSTLELGDSALYLCASSFESTGEQFFGPGTRLTVL.

J is TRBJ2-3 and V is TRBV7-2; possibly TRBD2 for D (7 bases). Germline CDR1 SGHTA, CDR2 FQGNSA. CDR3 length equals 14 residues. The V and J ends lost 4 bases and 4 bases respectively, with 12 bases between them. The CDR3 nucleotides read TGTGCCAGCAGCTGGAAGGGGGGGGCAGATACGCAGTATTTT. It encodes CASSWKGGADTQYF.

This clone came up once. The chain employs TRBV9 and TRBJ2-3, with TRBD1 matching over 11 bases. J was trimmed by 1 base and V by 4 bases; bases with no gene match: 5. The V gene's germline CDR1 is SGDLS and CDR2 YYNGEE. The CDR3 has 16 residues. The CDR3 protein is CASSRDRGVGTDTQYF. For the CDR3, the DNA is TGTGCCAGCAGCCGGGACAGGGGGGTCGGCACAGATACGCAGTATTTT.

This chain connects TRBV3-1 (or the pseudogene TRBV3-2) to TRBJ2-1; 7 nucleotides line up with TRBD2. The V gene end was trimmed by 1 base and the J gene end by 4 bases; junction bases not matched to a gene: 16. The length of the CDR3 is 19 residues. Germline assignment: CDR1 LGHDT and CDR2 YNNKEL (reference sequence). The CDR3 region has the DNA TGTGCCAGCAGCCAAGTCGTGGCCCGCGGGAGCGCGGGTTACAATGAGCAGTTCTTC. Its translation: CASSQVVARGSAGYNEQFF.

The rearrangement joins TRBV6-2 or TRBV6-3 to TRBJ1-2, with 7 nucleotides matching TRBD1. Germline values: CDR1 MNHEY, CDR2 SVGEGT. J was trimmed by 4 bases and V by 6 bases; bases with no gene match: 5. CDR3 length: 13 amino acids. The CDR3 DNA follows: TGTGCCAGCAGCATGACAGGGATCTATGGCTACACCTTC. Protein product: CASSMTGIYGYTF.

The chain links TRBV6-2 or TRBV6-3 to TRBJ2-7, with 7 bases identical to TRBD2. The trim removed 2 bases at V and 5 bases at J, leaving 21 bases unmatched. The CDR3 has 19 amino acids. Germline CDR1 and CDR2: MNHEY and SVGEGT. CDR3 coding DNA: TGTGCCAGCAGTTACCTCATCACTGGGAGGGCCCTAATCTTCCACGAGCAGTACTTC. Its protein product is CASSYLITGRALIFHEQYF.

The table lists this clone with a count of one. This specimen includes other DNA sequences encoding the same CDR3. The V and J genes are TRBV10-3 and TRBJ1-6; 7 nucleotides match TRBD1. The CDR3 is 14 amino acids. J lost 8 bases, V lost 3 bases, and 4 bases had no gene match. Germline CDR1 is ENHRY and CDR2 is SYGVKD. CDR3 loop: CAISEGTEYSPLHF. The CDR3 bases are TGTGCCATCAGTGAAGGGACAGAGTATTCACCCCTCCACTTT.

The CDR3 loop is CASSLRVGGRYGYTF. CDR3 nucleotides: TGTGCCAGCAGCCTAAGGGTGGGCGGGCGCTATGGCTACACCTTC. J is TRBJ1-2 and V is TRBV3-1 (or the pseudogene TRBV3-2); no definite D call. This CDR3 has 15 residues. The germline V gene encodes CDR1 LGHDT and CDR2 YNNKEL (reference sequence). V was pared by 4 bases and J by 4 bases, with 16 bases between.

This rearrangement joins TRBV5-4 to TRBJ1-1; no definite D call. Germline V lookup: CDR1 SGHNT, CDR2 YYREEE (reference sequence). The CDR3 is 13 amino acids. V was pared by 2 bases and J by 1 base, with 6 bases between. The CDR3 spells CASSFQANTEAFF. The CDR3 DNA follows: TGTGCCAGCAGCTTTCAGGCGAACACTGAAGCTTTCTTT.

This chain connects TRBV11-2 to TRBJ2-1; TRBD2 aligns across 15 bases. V was clipped by 3 bases and J by 15 bases; unmatched bases: 3. The CDR3 is 13 amino acids. Germline values: CDR1 SGHAT, CDR2 FQNNGV. CDR3 region: CASSLGLAGGSFF. The CDR3 nucleotides are TGTGCCAGCAGCTTGGGACTAGCGGGAGGCTCGTTCTTC.